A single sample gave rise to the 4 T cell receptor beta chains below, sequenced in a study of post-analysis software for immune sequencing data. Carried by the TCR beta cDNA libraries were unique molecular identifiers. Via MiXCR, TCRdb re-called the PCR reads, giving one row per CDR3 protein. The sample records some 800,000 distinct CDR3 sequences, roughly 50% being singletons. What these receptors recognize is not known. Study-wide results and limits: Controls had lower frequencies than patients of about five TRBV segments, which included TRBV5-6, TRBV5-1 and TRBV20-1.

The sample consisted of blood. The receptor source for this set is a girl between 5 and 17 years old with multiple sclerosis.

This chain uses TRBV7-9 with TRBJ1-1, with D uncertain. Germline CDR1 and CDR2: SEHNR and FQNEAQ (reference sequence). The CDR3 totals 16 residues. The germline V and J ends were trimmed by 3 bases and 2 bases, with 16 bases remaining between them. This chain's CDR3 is CASSFDVGGLNTEAFF. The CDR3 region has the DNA TGTGCCAGCAGCTTTGATGTTGGTGGCCTAAACACTGAAGCTTTCTTT.

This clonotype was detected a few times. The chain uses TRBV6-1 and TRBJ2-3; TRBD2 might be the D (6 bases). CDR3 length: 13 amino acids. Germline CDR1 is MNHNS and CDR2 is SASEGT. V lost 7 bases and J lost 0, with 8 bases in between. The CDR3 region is CASKSGSTDTQYF. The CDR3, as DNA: TGTGCCAGCAAGAGCGGGAGCACAGATACGCAGTATTTT.

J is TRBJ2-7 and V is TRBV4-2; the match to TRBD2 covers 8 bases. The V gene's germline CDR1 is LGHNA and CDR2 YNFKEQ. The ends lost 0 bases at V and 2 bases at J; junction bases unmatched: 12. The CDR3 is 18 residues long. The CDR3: CASSQEGIRLAKAYEQYF. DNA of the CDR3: TGTGCCAGCAGCCAAGAGGGCATCCGACTAGCGAAAGCCTACGAGCAGTACTTC.

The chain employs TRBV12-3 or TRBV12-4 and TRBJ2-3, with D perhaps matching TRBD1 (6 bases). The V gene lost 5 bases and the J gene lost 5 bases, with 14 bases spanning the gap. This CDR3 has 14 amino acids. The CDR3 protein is CASSTRTVGDTQYF. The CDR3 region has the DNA TGTGCCAGCAGTACCCGGACAGTAGGAGATACGCAGTATTTT.